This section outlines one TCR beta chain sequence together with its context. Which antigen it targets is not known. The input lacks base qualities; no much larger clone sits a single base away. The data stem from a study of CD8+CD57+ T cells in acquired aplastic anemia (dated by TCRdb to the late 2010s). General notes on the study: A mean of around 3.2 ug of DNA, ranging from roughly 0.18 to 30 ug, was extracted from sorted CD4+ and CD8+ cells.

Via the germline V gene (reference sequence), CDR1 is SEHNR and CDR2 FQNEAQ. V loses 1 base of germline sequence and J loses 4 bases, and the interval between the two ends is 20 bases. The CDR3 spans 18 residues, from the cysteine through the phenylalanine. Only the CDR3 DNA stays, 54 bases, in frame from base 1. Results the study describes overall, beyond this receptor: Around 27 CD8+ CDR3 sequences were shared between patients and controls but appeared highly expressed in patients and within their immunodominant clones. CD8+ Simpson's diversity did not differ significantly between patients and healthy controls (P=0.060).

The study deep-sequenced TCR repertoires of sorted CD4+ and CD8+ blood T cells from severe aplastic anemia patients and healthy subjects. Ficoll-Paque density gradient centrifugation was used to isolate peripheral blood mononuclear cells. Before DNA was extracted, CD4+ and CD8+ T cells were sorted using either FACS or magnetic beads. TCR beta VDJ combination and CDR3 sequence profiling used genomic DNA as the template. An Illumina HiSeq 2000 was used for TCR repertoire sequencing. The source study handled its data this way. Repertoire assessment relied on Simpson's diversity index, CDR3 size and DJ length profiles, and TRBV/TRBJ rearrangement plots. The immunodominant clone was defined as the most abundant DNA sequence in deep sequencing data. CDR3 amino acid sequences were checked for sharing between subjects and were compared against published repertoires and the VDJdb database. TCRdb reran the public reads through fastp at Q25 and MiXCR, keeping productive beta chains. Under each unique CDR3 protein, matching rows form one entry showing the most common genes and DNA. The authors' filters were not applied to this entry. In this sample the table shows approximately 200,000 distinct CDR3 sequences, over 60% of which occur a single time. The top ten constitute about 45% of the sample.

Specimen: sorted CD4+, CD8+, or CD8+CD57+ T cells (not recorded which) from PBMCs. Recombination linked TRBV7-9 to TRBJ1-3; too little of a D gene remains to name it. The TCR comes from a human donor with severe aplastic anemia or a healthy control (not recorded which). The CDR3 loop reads CASSLVIGERSGGNTIYF. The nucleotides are TGTGCCAGCAGCTTAGTAATTGGCGAGCGATCGGGAGGAAACACCATATATTTT.